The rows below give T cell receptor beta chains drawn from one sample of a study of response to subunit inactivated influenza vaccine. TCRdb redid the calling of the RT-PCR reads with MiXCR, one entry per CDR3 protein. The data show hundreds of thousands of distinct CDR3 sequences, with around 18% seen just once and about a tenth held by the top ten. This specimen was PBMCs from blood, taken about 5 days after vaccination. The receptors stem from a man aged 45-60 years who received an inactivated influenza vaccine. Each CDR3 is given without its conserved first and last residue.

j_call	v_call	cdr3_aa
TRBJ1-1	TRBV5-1	ASSLTLRANTEAF
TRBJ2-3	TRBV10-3	AISDRGVTSTDTQY
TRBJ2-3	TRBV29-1	SVEAGGYSTDTQY
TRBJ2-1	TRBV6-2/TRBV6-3	ASSYSSAQEF
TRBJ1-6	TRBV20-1	SATPGGRVSPLH
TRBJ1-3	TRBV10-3	AIWDRASGNTIY
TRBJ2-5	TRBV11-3	ASSSGQGDETQY
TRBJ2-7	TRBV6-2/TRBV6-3	ASTHNDRYHEQY
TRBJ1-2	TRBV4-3	ASSQDTFGYGYT
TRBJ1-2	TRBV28	ASSPGTANPANYGYT
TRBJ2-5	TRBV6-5	ASSHTSQETQY
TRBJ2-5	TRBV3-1	ASDSRGRETQY
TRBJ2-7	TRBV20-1	SASPRTSSYEQY
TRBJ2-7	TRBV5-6	ASSADQVAWEQY
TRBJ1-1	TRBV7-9	ASSLDHTEAF
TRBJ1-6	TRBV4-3	ASSQDRGGPLH
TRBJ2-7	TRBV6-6	AASEGANGEQY
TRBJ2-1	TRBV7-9	ASETIRLAGRLTEQF
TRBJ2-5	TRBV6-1	ASSPDRRGAQY
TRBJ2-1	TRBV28	ASSFVRAGNEQF
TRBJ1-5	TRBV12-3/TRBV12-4	ASSFRPDHQPQH
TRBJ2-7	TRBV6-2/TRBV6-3	ASTRLAGGYEQY
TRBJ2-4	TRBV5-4	ASSDEGGREKNIQY
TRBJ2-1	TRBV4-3	ASSHSATVGRSYNEQF
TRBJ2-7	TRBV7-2	ASSSVPAYEQY
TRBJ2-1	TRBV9	ASSPSGRSSYNEQF
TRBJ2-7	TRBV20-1	SAHSPGAGDEQY
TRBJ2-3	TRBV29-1	SATGAGTRTDTQY
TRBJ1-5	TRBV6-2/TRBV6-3	ASSYFFRGRGQPQH
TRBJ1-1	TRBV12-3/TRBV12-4	ASSFKGVANTEAF
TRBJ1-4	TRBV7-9	ASSLGTGSGKLF
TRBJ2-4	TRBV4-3	ASSQGGMVGGIQY
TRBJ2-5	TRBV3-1	ASSQEEGPSGRQETQY
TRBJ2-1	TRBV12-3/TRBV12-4	ASSQVVLEQF
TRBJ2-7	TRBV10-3	AIRTGSEQY
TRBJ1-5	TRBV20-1	SARVQEGSNQPQH
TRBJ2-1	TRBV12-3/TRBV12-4	ASSAGLAGNHNEQF
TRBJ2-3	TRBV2	ASSERLDLADTQY
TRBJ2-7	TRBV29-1	SARSAGYSYEQY
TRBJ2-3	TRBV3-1	ASSQQTSGPTDTQY
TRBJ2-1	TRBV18	ASSPQGLLNEQF
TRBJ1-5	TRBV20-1	SARIGLRKGERQPQH
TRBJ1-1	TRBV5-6	ASSARVNFEAF
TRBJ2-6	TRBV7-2	ASSQTGTAAGANVLT
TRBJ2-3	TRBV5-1	ASSLFPEGDTQY
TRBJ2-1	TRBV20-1	SVLKASGGHEQF
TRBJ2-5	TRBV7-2	ASSYRTAQETQY
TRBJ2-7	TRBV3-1	ASSQAAGGSYEQY
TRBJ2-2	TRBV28	ASSPFAGGTGELF
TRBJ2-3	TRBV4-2	ASPRARASGNTSTDTQY
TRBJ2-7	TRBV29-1	SVEFGDGYEQY
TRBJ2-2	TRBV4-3	ASRGTSPNTGELF
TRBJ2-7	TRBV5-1	ASRGTGGEQY
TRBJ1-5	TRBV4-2	ASSPSTGSQPQH
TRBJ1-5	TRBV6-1	ASSEDPGYSNQPQH
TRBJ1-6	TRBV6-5	ASSYAEGSPLH
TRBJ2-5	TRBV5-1	ASSPTGTGLETQY
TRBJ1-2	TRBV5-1	ASRPTGQGNYGYT
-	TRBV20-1	SARGNVDEQF
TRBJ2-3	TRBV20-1	SAVPGGHTDTQY